This T cell receptor beta chain was captured by sequencing in a study of PD-1 blockade in classical Hodgkin lymphoma. As for the study in general: Nivolumab was administered to patients intravenously at 3 mg/kg every 2 weeks.

Every patient experienced relapse after autologous stem cell transplantation, and brentuximab vedotin exposure varied. Classification of best responses gave complete response, partial response or progressive disease. Overall study results and limits: By C4D1, diversity of CD4+ TCRs had risen significantly, whereas that of CD8+ TCRs had not. Baseline TCR diversity was reportedly lower in newly diagnosed patients than in healthy donors. It was reported as lower still in relapsed/refractory patients.

Produced via immunoSEQ multiplex PCR; TCRdb's table is partial and in-frame only. The sample holds about 13,000 clones, 80% seen once. The ends were cut back, 6 bases at V and 4 bases at J, with 10 bases in the middle. The germline CDR1 and CDR2 sequences are MNHEY and SVGAGI. CDR3 size: 13 residues. As concerns this clone: Antigen: not known.

The sequence derives from a human donor with classical Hodgkin lymphoma. The sample in question was peripheral blood mononuclear cells (PBMCs), obtained at baseline. The rearrangement uses TRBV6-5 and TRBJ1-5; D remains unclear. DNA for the CDR3: TGTGCCAGCAGAGTAAATGGGAATCAGCCCCAGCATTTT. Its translation is CASRVNGNQPQHF.